This T cell receptor beta chain was retrieved from a study of persistence of HIV-infected CD4 T cells. Across the whole study: Isolated cells were CMV- and HIV-1 Gag-responding CD4+ T cells.

Points on this clone: Its antigen is not known.

The stimulus was lysate of CMV-infected fibroblasts, 8.5 to 10 ug/mL. Sorted nonresponding memory CD4+ T cells were CD40L-negative, CD69-negative, CD45RO-high. Undetectable plasma HIV-1 RNA below 50 copies/mL lasted at least 4 years. Sequencing used immunoSEQ version 4 in survey mode. Only in-frame clones appear in the TCRdb table, and some are missing; sequencing was by immunoSEQ multiplex PCR. This table holds 25,000 to 35,000 clones, roughly 75% found once. V was pared by 5 bases and J by 5 bases, with 10 bases of the junction left unmatched. The CDR3 consists of 17 residues. Germline-derived CDR1 and CDR2 are LNHDA and SQIVND (reference sequence).

The rearrangement uses TRBV19 and TRBJ2-1; 12 bases agree with TRBD2. The sequencing here drew on CD4+ T cells sorted from PBMCs after roughly 18-hour stimulation, taken from a patient who received antiretroviral therapy. The clonotype originates from an adult woman with HIV who was CMV-seropositive. The CDR3 sequence: CASSPRGLAGFHNEQFF. DNA for the CDR3: TGTGCCAGTAGTCCCCGCGGACTAGCGGGGTTTCACAATGAGCAGTTCTTC.